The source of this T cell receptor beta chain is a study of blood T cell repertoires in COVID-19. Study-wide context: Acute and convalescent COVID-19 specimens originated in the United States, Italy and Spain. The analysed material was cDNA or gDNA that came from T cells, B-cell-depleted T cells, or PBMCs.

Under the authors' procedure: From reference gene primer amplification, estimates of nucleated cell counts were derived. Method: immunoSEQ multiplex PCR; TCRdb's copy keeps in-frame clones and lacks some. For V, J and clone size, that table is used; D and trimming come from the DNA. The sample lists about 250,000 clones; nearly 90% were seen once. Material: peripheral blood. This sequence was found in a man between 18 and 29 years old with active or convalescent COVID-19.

CDR3 DNA sequence: TGTGCCAGCAGTTACTCGGCCAGGGCTCATAACACTGAAGCTTTCTTT. Its translation: CASSYSARAHNTEAFF. The chain is built from TRBV6-2 or TRBV6-3 and TRBJ1-1; D may be TRBD1 (5 bases). The CDR3 has 16 residues. Germline-derived CDR1 and CDR2 are MNHEY and SVGEGT. V was clipped by 0 bases and J by 2 bases, with 13 bases between them.